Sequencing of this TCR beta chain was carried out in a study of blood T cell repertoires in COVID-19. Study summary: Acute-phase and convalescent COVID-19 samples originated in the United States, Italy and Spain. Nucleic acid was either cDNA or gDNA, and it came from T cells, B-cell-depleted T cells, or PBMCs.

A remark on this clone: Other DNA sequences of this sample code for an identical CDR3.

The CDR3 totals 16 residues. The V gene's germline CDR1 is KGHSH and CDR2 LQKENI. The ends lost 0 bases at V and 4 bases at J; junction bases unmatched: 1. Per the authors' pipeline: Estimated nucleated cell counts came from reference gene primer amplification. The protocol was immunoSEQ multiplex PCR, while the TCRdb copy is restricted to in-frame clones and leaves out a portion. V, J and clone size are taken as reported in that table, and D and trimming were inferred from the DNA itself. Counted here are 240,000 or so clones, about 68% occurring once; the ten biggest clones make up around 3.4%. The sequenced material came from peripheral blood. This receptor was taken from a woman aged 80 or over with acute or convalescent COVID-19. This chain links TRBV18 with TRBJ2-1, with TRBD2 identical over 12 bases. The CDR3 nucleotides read TGTGCCAGCTCACCACCCGGGACTAGCGGGTACAATGAGCAGTTCTTC. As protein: CASSPPGTSGYNEQFF.